Below, 30 T cell receptor beta chains from the same sample are listed, as sequenced in a study of CD8 T cells in Susac syndrome. Random hexamers were used to reverse transcribe 0.5 to 1 ug of RNA. MiXCR, applied by TCRdb to the immunoSEQ multiplex PCR reads, yields one record per CDR3 protein. The data contain about 150,000 distinct CDR3 sequences, roughly 95% of them seen just once; the ten biggest clones take up approximately 0.17%. The sample consisted of CD4+ T cells from PBMCs. Receptors were obtained from a human donor with Susac syndrome.

CDR3 sequence reads: CASRANEKLFF. The CDR3 coding sequence is TGTGCCAGCAGGGCGAATGAAAAACTGTTTTTT. V is TRBV27 and J is TRBJ1-4; D gene unclear. Germline values: CDR1 MNHEY, CDR2 SMNVEV (reference sequence). V was trimmed by 6 bases and J by 5 bases, leaving 4 bases between them. This CDR3 spans 11 amino acids.

This clonotype came up once. The chain joins TRBV7-6 to TRBJ2-4, with D tentatively TRBD1 or TRBD2 (5 bases each). CDR1 and CDR2 from the germline V gene are SGHVS and FNYEAQ. V dropped 5 bases and J dropped 9 bases, with 17 bases sitting between them. The CDR3 spans 14 residues. The CDR3 coding sequence is TGTGCCAGCAGCCCCGATCGGGGACCCCCCATTCAGTACTTC. It is translated as CASSPDRGPPIQYF.

The rearrangement links TRBV29-1 to TRBJ1-2; D perhaps matches TRBD1 (5 bases). The CDR3 contains 13 residues. Trimming took 6 bases from V and 0 from J, leaving 11 bases between them. Germline values: CDR1 SQVTM, CDR2 ANQGSEA. This CDR3 reads CSVKRGSNYGYTF. CDR3 nucleotide sequence: TGCAGCGTAAAAAGGGGATCTAACTATGGCTACACCTTC.

V and J are TRBV3-1 and TRBJ2-3, with no clear D. Germline V CDR1 and CDR2: LGHDT, YNNKEL (reference sequence). This CDR3 has 14 residues. Trimming took off 2 bases at V and 2 bases at J, with 8 bases between the two ends. DNA for the CDR3: TGTGCCAGCAGCCAAATACTGTTCACAGATACGCAGTATTTT. Translation gives CASSQILFTDTQYF.

J is TRBJ1-2 and V is TRBV7-2; D unresolved. The CDR3 loop spans 13 amino acids. Trimming shortened V by 0 bases and J by 0 bases, and 2 bases separated the two germline ends. Germline CDR1 and CDR2: SGHTA and FQGNSA. The CDR3 bases are TGTGCCAGCAGCTTAGCCCCTAACTATGGCTACACCTTC. Translation gives CASSLAPNYGYTF.

The CDR3 DNA is TGCAGCGTTTGGACTGAGGAAAAACTGTTTTTT. Translation gives CSVWTEEKLFF. This chain connects TRBV29-1 to TRBJ1-4; D remains unclear. Per germline, CDR1 SQVTM and CDR2 ANQGSEA. CDR3 size: 11 residues. V gave up 5 bases and J gave up 8 bases, with 9 bases separating them.

A single count supports this clonotype. The chain joins TRBV2 to TRBJ2-5; perhaps TRBD2 as D (6 bases). Trimming left V 6 bases short and J 5 bases short, with 13 bases between. The CDR3 length is 13 residues. The germline gives CDR1 SNHLY, CDR2 FYNNEI. CDR3 protein: CASSGWDSETQYF. The CDR3 region has the DNA TGTGCCAGCAGCGGCTGGGACTCGGAGACCCAGTACTTC.

The J gene is TRBJ2-7, the V gene TRBV7-2; D gene uncertain. Trimming took 5 bases from V and 2 from J, leaving 10 bases between them. This CDR3 comprises 13 residues. Germline assignment: CDR1 SGHTA and CDR2 FQGNSA. The CDR3, as DNA: TGTGCCAGCAGCGACGGGCCAGCCTACGAGCAGTACTTC. Amino acid sequence: CASSDGPAYEQYF.

The CDR3 bases are TGTGCCAGCAGGGAGGGTCCAGAGACCCAGTACTTC. It specifies CASREGPETQYF. The V gene is TRBV25-1, the J gene TRBJ2-5, with a weak D call TRBD2 (6 bases). This CDR3 region has 12 residues. CDR1 is MGHDK and CDR2 is SYGVNS in the germline V gene. The V end lost 6 bases, the J end lost 4 bases, and 9 bases lay between the germline ends.

CDR3 nucleotides: TGTGCCAGCAGCTCCGTAGGCCGCGGAAATCCCACAGATACGCAGTATTTT. Translated, it gives CASSSVGRGNPTDTQYF. This rearrangement joins TRBV13 to TRBJ2-3; no clear D. Per germline, CDR1 PRHDT and CDR2 FYEKMQ (reference sequence). V lost 4 bases, J lost 2 bases, and 19 bases lay in between. The CDR3 has 17 amino acids.

V usage is TRBV2 and J usage is TRBJ2-7; TRBD1 aligns across 9 bases. The length of the CDR3 is 15 residues. The V and J ends lost 4 bases and 6 bases, in that order; junction bases with no gene match: 10. Germline CDR1 and CDR2: SNHLY and FYNNEI. The CDR3 reads CASSGGRTGVFEQYF. DNA of the CDR3: TGTGCCAGCAGTGGGGGTCGGACAGGGGTCTTCGAGCAGTACTTC.

This chain joins TRBV20-1 and TRBJ2-1; D could derive from TRBD1 or TRBD2 (5 bases each). This CDR3 has 15 residues. Deletions cut 6 bases from V and 1 base from J, with 16 bases between. Germline values: CDR1 DFQATT, CDR2 SNEGSKA (reference sequence). As DNA, the CDR3 is TGCAGTGCCGCAAGGGGAGTGGGGTCCTACAATGAGCAGTTCTTC. Protein product: CSAARGVGSYNEQFF.

This clonotype was seen a single time. An end of the junction differs from the germline gene, which may be a read error. V gene TRBV7-2 combines with J gene TRBJ2-1; 9 bases are a match to TRBD2. Germline CDR1 and CDR2: SGHTA and FQGNSA. The CDR3 covers 13 residues. The CDR3 protein is CASSLAGRNEQFF. The CDR3 DNA sequence: TGTGCCAGCAGCCTAGCGGGGAGGAATGAGCAGTTCTTC.

The chain links TRBV7-2 to TRBJ1-5; weak D call: TRBD1 (6 bases). Trimming took 1 base from V and 4 from J, leaving 8 bases between them. The CDR3 runs to 14 residues. CDR1 SGHTA and CDR2 FQGNSA come from the germline V gene. The CDR3 region has the DNA TGTGCCAGCAGCTTAGGTGGACAGAATCAGCCCCAGCATTTT. It encodes CASSLGGQNQPQHF.

The chain recombines TRBV7-2 with TRBJ2-3, with a weak D call TRBD1 (8 bases). The CDR3 length is 15 residues. Germline V gene lookup returns CDR1 SGHTA and CDR2 FQGNSA. V was cut by 5 bases and J by 4 bases, with 16 bases left in between. CDR3 nucleotides: TGTGCCAGCAGCAGAACAGGGGGGGCAGCAGATACGCAGTATTTT. This gives the protein CASSRTGGAADTQYF. The full variable domain, in which reference TRBV7-2 and TRBJ2-3 provide the parts outside the CDR3, is GAGVSQSPSNKVTEKGKDVELRCDPISGHTALYWYRQSLGQGLEFLIYFQGNSAPDKSGLPSDRFSAERTGGSVSTLTIQRTQQEDSAVYLCASSRTGGAADTQYFGPGTRLTVL.

The CDR3 is CSVGVGGTDTQYF. CDR3 nucleotide sequence: TGCAGCGTTGGGGTCGGGGGCACAGATACGCAGTATTTT. This chain connects TRBV29-1 to TRBJ2-3, with D perhaps TRBD2 (5 bases). This CDR3 spans 13 amino acids. Trimming cost V 4 bases and J 1 base, with 9 bases left between them. Germline V lookup: CDR1 SQVTM, CDR2 ANQGSEA.

About this clonotype itself: It is likely a read error, because the conserved phenylalanine at the end of the CDR3 is missing. The DNA is omitted, as the CDR3 cannot be located on it reliably, and the CDR3 follows TCRdb's listing. This rearrangement joins TRBV29-1 to TRBJ1-6; TRBD1, the table's D call, lacks a check against the DNA. The CDR3 is 12 residues long, ends included. In germline, CDR1 is SQVTM, CDR2 ANQGSEA. CDR3: CSVSGQGHPTGI.

V gene TRBV29-1 combines with J gene TRBJ1-1, with 7 bases aligning to TRBD1. Germline loops: CDR1 SQVTM, CDR2 ANQGSEA. The V gene end was trimmed by 4 bases and the J gene end by 0 bases; junction bases not matched to a gene: 5. The CDR3 is made up of 14 amino acids. The DNA of the CDR3 is TGCAGCGTTGTGACAGGGTTCATGAACACTGAAGCTTTCTTT. This sequence encodes CSVVTGFMNTEAFF. Full variable domain (outside the CDR3, taken from reference TRBV29-1 and TRBJ1-1): SAVISQKPSRDICQRGTSLTIQCQVDSQVTMMFWYRQQPGQSLTLIATANQGSEATYESGFVIDKFPISRPNLTFSTLTVSNMSPEDSSIYLCSVVTGFMNTEAFFGQGTRLTVV.

This chain links TRBV7-9 with TRBJ1-2; D not resolved. The CDR3 totals 13 residues. With 3 bases removed from V and 7 bases from J, the gap between germline ends came to 12 bases. Germline CDR1 SEHNR, CDR2 FQNEAQ (reference sequence). The CDR3 DNA follows: TGTGCCAGCAGCTTTATATCAGCTAGTGGCTACACCTTC. This sequence encodes CASSFISASGYTF.

V gene TRBV25-1 combines with J gene TRBJ1-4; D gene ambiguous. Trimming took off 5 bases at V and 0 bases at J, with 10 bases between the two ends. The CDR3 totals 15 residues. Germline lookup yields CDR1 MGHDK and CDR2 SYGVNS. CDR3 in amino acids: CASSNTGATNEKLFF. In DNA form, the CDR3 reads TGTGCCAGCAGTAACACCGGTGCAACTAATGAAAAACTGTTTTTT.

CDR3 sequence reads: CASSLGVSPLHF. The DNA of the CDR3 is TGTGCCAGTAGTCTCGGGGTATCACCCCTCCACTTT. V and J are TRBV19 and TRBJ1-6; D unclear. Germline-derived CDR1 and CDR2 are LNHDA and SQIVND (reference sequence). CDR3 length equals 12 residues. Trimming left V 5 bases short and J 10 bases short, with 9 bases between.

The chain is built from TRBV29-1 and TRBJ2-5; maybe TRBD2 (5 bases). The CDR3 extends over 13 amino acids. Germline V gene data show CDR1 as SQVTM and CDR2 as ANQGSEA. V was clipped by 8 bases and J by 0 bases, with 13 bases between them. CDR3 in DNA: TGCAGCACCTACCGGGGTTACCAAGAGACCCAGTACTTC. Its protein is CSTYRGYQETQYF.

This chain uses TRBV7-2 with TRBJ2-2, with unresolved D. The ends were cut back, 4 bases at V and 2 bases at J, with 11 bases in the middle. The CDR3 has 15 residues. Germline CDR1 SGHTA, CDR2 FQGNSA. Written as DNA, the CDR3 is TGTGCCAGCAGCTCCCCCCACTTTAACACCGGGGAGCTGTTTTTT. The encoded protein is CASSSPHFNTGELFF.

J is TRBJ2-1 and V is TRBV9; 10 bases line up with TRBD1. This CDR3 is built from 15 residues. Germline V gene data show CDR1 as SGDLS and CDR2 as YYNGEE. V was pared by 0 bases and J by 6 bases, with 3 bases of the junction left unmatched. For the CDR3, the DNA is TGTGCCAGCAGCGTAGGGGGACAGGGGTTCAATGAGCAGTTCTTC. Its protein product is CASSVGGQGFNEQFF.

V gene TRBV20-1 combines with J gene TRBJ2-1; 8 nucleotides line up with TRBD1. J was trimmed by 6 bases and V by 5 bases; bases with no gene match: 6. CDR1 and CDR2 from the germline V gene are DFQATT and SNEGSKA (reference sequence). This CDR3 contains 13 residues. The DNA of the CDR3 is TGCAGTGCTGGAGGACAGGGAGGCAATGAGCAGTTCTTC. Translating gives CSAGGQGGNEQFF.

This chain uses TRBV6-2 or TRBV6-3 with TRBJ1-5, with D uncertain. V was cut by 3 bases and J by 0 bases, with 6 bases left in between. The CDR3 is made up of 14 amino acids. In germline, CDR1 is MNHEY, CDR2 SVGEGT. The CDR3 DNA reads as TGTGCCAGCAGTTATGGGTATAGCAATCAGCCCCAGCATTTT. Its protein is CASSYGYSNQPQHF.

This clonotype is a singleton in its sample. One end of the junction fails to match germline, which may point to a read error. The V call is TRBV12-3 or TRBV12-4, the J call TRBJ1-2; the D gene is possibly TRBD1 (6 bases). This CDR3 comprises 13 residues. The CDR3 DNA reads TGTGCCAGCAGCGTTACAGGGCTCTATCGCTACACCTTC. As protein: CASSVTGLYRYTF.

This CDR3 reads CATSRDRFDPNYGYTF. In nucleotides, the CDR3 is TGTGCCACCAGCAGAGATCGGTTCGACCCTAACTATGGCTACACCTTC. V gene TRBV15 combines with J gene TRBJ1-2; D call uncertain. The germline V and J ends were trimmed by 0 bases and 0 bases, with 11 bases remaining between them. Germline V lookup: CDR1 LNHNV, CDR2 YYDKDF (reference sequence). The CDR3 totals 16 residues.

The CDR3 bases are TGTGCCAGCAGCCCGACTGGGGCAGGGCAGTACTTC. Its translation is CASSPTGAGQYF. The chain has TRBV3-1 and TRBJ2-7, with D possibly TRBD1 on 5 matching bases. Trimming pared 4 bases from V and 9 bases from J, leaving 13 bases between. CDR3 length equals 12 residues. CDR1 and CDR2 (germline): LGHDT, YNNKEL (reference sequence).

V gene TRBV6-6 combines with J gene TRBJ1-3, with D unclear. This CDR3 spans 12 amino acids. Deletions cut 6 bases from V and 4 bases from J, with 7 bases between. CDR1 and CDR2 (germline): MNHNY, SVGAGI (reference sequence). The CDR3 protein is CASRSSGNTIYF. DNA for the CDR3: TGTGCCAGCAGATCCTCCGGAAACACCATATATTTT.